This TCR beta chain was sequenced for a study of chemoradiotherapy in HPV16-positive cancers. Across the whole study: Candidate HPV-specific clones and shared TCR motifs came from a couple of HPV16-positive patients.

Germline V gene sequence: CDR1 SGHTA, CDR2 FQGTGA. This CDR3 contains 15 residues. The V segment lost 6 bases and the J segment 2 bases; nucleotides outside the gene matches: 7. Study-level results: For HPV16-positive patients, expanding HPV-responsive T cells associated with longer recurrence-free survival. Only a couple of HPV16-positive patients supplied the functional HPV-specificity definition.

As regards this clone: What it binds is unknown.

Repertoires were sampled repeatedly during chemoradiotherapy. Produced via immunoSEQ multiplex PCR; TCRdb's table is partial and in-frame only. Of about 22,000 clones in the sample, roughly 89% were seen once. The rearrangement uses TRBV7-3 and TRBJ2-3, with 8 bases that match TRBD1. The source of this sequence is a human donor with HPV-associated anogenital cancer. The specimen was blood, collected from a patient who underwent chemoradiotherapy. Here the CDR3 DNA reads TGTGCCAGCAGTTGGACAGGGAGATCCACAGATACGCAGTATTTT. It translates to CASSWTGRSTDTQYF.